The clone carrying this T cell receptor (beta chain) is deemed medium-sized by its frequency. The record originates from a study of CD8 T cells in cerebrospinal fluid in Alzheimer's disease. Germline V gene sequence: CDR1 MNHEY, CDR2 SVGEGT. The CDR3 contains 12 residues. No participant had an acute infectious disease, and all were physically fit. TCRdb reprocessed the 10x single-cell sequencing reads and reports one entry per CDR3 protein, with no DNA. In all, the sample yields over a thousand distinct CDR3 sequences. This sequence originates from a human donor in good health. The specimen sequenced was cerebrospinal fluid. This chain joins TRBV6-2 or TRBV6-3 and TRBJ1-2. Here the CDR3 reads CASSYGPYGYTF.